This T cell receptor (beta chain) was captured by sequencing in a study of shared clonotypes between healthy human individuals. In its sample, this clone was seen a few times. What it recognizes is unknown. Study conclusions and caveats: With few donors, the genetic and exposure-history diversity represented was limited.

Sequencing used immunoSEQ multiplex PCR; TCRdb keeps in-frame clones, though not all of them. The sample lists about 2.3 million clones, approximately 90% occurring once. CDR3 length: 15 residues. The germline V gene has CDR1 LNHNV and CDR2 YYDKDF (reference sequence). V was pared by 8 bases and J by 1 base, with 17 bases between. The material sequenced was naive CD4+ T cells from PBMCs. Specified subset: CD45RA+ positively selected. This rearrangement joins TRBV15 to TRBJ1-1; the D is unclear. The sequence derives from a young man in good health. Some clones in this sample may be carry-over from other donors' samples. CDR3: CATSPHPSQNTEAFF. CDR3 bases: TGTGCCACCTCGCCGCACCCATCACAGAACACTGAAGCTTTCTTT. Looking up the rest from reference TRBV15 and TRBJ1-1 gives the full variable domain: DAMVIQNPRYQVTQFGKPVTLSCSQTLNHNVMYWYQQKSSQAPKLLFHYYDKDFNNEADTPDNFQSRRPNTSFCFLDIRSPGLGDTAMYLCATSPHPSQNTEAFFGQGTRLTVV.